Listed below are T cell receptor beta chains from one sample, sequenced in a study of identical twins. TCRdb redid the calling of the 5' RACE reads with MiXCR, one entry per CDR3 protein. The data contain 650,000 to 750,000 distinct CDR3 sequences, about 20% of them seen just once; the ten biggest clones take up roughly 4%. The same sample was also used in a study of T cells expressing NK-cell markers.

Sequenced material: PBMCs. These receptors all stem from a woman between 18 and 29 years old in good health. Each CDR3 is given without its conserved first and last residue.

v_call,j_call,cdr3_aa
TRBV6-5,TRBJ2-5,ASSRGETQY
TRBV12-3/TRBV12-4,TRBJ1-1,ASRPRDRDTEAF
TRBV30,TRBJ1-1,AWSLRMTEAF
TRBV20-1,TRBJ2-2,SARETSGGELF
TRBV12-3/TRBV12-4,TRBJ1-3,ASSDSGNTIY
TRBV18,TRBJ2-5,ASSPPSGVETQY
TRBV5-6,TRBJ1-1,ASSEGTVIRTEAF
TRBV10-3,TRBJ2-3,AIGRQDTDTQY
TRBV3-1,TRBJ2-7,ASSLKGTVSSYEQY
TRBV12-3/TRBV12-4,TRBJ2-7,ASSLGWTCH
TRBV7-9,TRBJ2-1,ASTAGDNEQF
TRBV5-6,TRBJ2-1,ASRFFRAGGSYNEQF
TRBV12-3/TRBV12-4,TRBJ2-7,ASRLTSGGYEQY
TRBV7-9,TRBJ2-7,ASSPTGSAYEQY
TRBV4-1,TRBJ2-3,ASSQPRGSQY
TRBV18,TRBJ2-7,ASSPRGTSGPEGSYEQY
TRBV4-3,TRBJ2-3,ASSQGLAGVGDTQY
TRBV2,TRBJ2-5,ASTGWQETQY
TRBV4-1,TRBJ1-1,ASSQGLGGVVNTEAF
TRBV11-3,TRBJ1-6,ASSLRGGPYNSPLH
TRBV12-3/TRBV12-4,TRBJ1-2,AVTGHSDGLGYT
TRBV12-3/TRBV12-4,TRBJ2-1,ASSFTSVQF
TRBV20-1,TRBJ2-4,SANVVAKNIQY
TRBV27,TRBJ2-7,ASSFSGSHYEQY
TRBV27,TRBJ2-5,ASSSGLAGVQETQY
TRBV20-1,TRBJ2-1,SASFPMDEQF
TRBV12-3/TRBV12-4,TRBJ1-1,ASSLAPSFGQG
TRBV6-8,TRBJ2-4,ASSSLAGGPSSNIQY
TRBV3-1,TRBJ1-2,ASSQVPGRDT
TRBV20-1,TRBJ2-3,SGTSSTDTQY
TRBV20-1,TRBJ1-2,SARGAPGLN
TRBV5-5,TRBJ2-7,ASSRLGLANVEQY
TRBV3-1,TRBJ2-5,ASSQDVSGRGETQY
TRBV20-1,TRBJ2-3,SASGKASGTDTQY
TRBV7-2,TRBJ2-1,ASSLAVSYNEQF
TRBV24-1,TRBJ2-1,ATHDGPGLSAAPYNEQF
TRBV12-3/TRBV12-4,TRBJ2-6,ASSSQRDRGQTGANVLT
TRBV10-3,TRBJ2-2,ATGLVNPGELF
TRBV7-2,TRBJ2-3,ASSLGRELTDTQY
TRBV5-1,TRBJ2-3,ASTAGGLGTDTQY
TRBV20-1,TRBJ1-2,SAGPRDRLPGYT
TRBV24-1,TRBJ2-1,ATSEAGTSGVEQF
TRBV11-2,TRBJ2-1,ASRYRDSTYNEQF
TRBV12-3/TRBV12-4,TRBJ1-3,ASSLSGGRDTIY
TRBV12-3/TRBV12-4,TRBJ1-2,ASTLNRFNYGYT
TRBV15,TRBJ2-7,ATSRGQVPSYEQY
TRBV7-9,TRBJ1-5,ASSYGQGVQPQH
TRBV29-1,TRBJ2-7,SVGRGQGAYEQY
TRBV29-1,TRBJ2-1,SVHLPHYNEQF
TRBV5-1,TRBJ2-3,ASSRAGGTDTQY
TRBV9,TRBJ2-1,ASSVGSRRDDNEQF